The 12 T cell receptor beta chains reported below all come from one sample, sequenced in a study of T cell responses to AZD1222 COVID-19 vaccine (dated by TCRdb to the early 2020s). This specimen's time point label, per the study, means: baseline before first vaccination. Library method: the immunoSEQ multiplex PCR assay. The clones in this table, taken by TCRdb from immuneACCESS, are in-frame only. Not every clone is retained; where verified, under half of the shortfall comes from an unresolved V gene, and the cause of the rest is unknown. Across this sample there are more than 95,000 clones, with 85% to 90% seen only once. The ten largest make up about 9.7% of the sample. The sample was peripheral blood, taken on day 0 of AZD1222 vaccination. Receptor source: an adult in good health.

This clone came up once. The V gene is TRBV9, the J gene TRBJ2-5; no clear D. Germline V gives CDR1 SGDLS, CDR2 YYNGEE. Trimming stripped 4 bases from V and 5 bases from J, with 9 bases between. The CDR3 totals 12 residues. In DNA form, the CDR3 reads TGTGCCAGCAGCCGGGCCGGGGAGACCCAGTACTTC. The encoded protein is CASSRAGETQYF.

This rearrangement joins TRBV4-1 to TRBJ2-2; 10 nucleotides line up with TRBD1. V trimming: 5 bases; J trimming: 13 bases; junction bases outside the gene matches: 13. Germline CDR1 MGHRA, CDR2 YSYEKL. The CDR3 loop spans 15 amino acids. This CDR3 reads CASSYPGTGEGGLFF. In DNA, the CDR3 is TGCGCCAGCAGCTATCCCGGGACAGGGGAGGGCGGGCTGTTTTTT.

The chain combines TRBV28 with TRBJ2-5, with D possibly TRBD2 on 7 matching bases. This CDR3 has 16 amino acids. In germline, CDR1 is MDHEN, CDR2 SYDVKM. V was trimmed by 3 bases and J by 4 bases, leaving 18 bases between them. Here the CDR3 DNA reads TGTGCCAGCAGTTTTCGTACAGGGTGGGGGGGAGAGACCCAGTACTTC. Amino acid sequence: CASSFRTGWGGETQYF. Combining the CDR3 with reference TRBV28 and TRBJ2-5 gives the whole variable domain DVKVTQSSRYLVKRTGEKVFLECVQDMDHENMFWYRQDPGLGLRLIYFSYDVKMKEKGDIPEGYSVSREKKERFSLILESASTNQTSMYLCASSFRTGWGGETQYFGPGTRLLVL.

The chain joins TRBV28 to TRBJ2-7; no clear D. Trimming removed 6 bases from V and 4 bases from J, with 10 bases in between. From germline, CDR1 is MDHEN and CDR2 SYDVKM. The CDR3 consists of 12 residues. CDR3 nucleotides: TGTGCCAGCAGCTTAAACCGTTACGAGCAGTACTTC. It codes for CASSLNRYEQYF.

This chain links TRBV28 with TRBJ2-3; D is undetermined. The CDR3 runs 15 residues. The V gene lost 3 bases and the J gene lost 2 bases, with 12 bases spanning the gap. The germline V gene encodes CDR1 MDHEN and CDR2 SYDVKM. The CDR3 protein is CASSFNAENTDTQYF. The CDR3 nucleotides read TGTGCCAGCAGTTTTAACGCTGAGAACACAGATACGCAGTATTTT.

CDR3 sequence: CASSAINEQYF. In DNA form, the CDR3 reads TGTGCCAGCAGTGCCATAAACGAGCAGTACTTC. The gene calls are TRBV2 and TRBJ2-7, with unresolved D. V was cut by 4 bases and J by 5 bases, with 6 bases left in between. CDR3 length: 11 residues. The V gene's germline CDR1 is SNHLY and CDR2 FYNNEI.

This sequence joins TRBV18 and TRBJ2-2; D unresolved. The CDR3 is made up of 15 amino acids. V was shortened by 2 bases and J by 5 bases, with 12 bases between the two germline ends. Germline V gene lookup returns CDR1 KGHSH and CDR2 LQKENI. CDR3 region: CASSPRALGTGELFF. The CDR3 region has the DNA TGTGCCAGCTCACCAAGGGCGCTGGGGACCGGGGAGCTGTTTTTT.

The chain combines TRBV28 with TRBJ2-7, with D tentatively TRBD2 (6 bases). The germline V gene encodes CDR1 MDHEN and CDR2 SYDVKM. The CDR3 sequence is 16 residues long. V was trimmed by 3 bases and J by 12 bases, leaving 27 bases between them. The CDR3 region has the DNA TGTGCCAGCAGTTTGCCCCGGCGGCAGGCCTCCGGGGGATGGTACTTC. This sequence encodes CASSLPRRQASGGWYF.

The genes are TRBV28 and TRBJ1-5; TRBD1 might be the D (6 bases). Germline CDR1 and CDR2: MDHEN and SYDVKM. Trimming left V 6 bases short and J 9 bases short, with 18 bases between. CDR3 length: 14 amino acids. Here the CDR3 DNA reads TGTGCCAGCAGCCAGGGGACGGTTCTCGCGCCCCAGCATTTT. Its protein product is CASSQGTVLAPQHF.

CDR3: CASSDWVAGTLLAKNIQYF. The CDR3 bases are TGTGCCAGCAGTGATTGGGTAGCGGGTACCTTGCTAGCCAAAAACATTCAGTACTTC. This chain uses TRBV6-1 with TRBJ2-4, with 7 bases lining up with TRBD2. Germline V gene sequence: CDR1 MNHNS, CDR2 SASEGT. This CDR3 comprises 19 residues. Trimming took 3 bases from V and 0 from J; bases not matched to a gene: 14.

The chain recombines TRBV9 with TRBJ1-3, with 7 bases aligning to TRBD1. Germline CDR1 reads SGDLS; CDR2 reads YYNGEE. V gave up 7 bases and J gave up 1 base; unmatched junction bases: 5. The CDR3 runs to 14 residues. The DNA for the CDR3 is TGTGCCAGCGGTGTACAGGGGTCTGGAAACACCATATATTTT. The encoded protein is CASGVQGSGNTIYF.

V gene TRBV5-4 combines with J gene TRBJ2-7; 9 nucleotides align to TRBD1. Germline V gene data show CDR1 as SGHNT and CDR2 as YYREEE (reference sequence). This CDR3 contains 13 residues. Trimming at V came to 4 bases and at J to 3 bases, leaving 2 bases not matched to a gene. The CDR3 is CASSRTGDYEQYF. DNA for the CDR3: TGTGCCAGCAGCCGGACAGGGGACTACGAGCAGTACTTC.